Listed below are T cell receptor beta chains from one sample, sequenced in a study of response to subunit inactivated influenza vaccine. TCRdb called the RT-PCR reads again in MiXCR, with one record for every CDR3 protein. Of around 750,000 distinct CDR3 sequences in the sample, 21% were seen once. Sequences were derived from PBMCs from blood, sampled 4 to 6 days after vaccination. These receptors were obtained from a man between 45 and 60 years old who received an inactivated influenza vaccine. CDR3s include the opening cysteine and the closing phenylalanine or tryptophan. Each record gives: D gene, V gene, CDR3 length, clone size, J gene, CDR3 protein, CDR3 DNA. The D gene is left open where the match is weak. A row's size may be missing; if present it is once, few, many or a size class.

>TRBD2|TRBV12-3/TRBV12-4|17|few|TRBJ2-1
CASSSPFLAGGYNEQFF
TGTGCCAGCAGCTCACCGTTCCTAGCGGGGGGTTACAATGAGCAGTTCTTC
>TRBD1|TRBV12-3/TRBV12-4|15|many|TRBJ2-1
CASSSPGQGSNEQFF
TGTGCCAGCAGTTCTCCGGGACAGGGGAGTAATGAGCAGTTCTTC
>TRBD2|TRBV5-1|15|few|TRBJ2-3
CASSQRTSIGDTQYF
TGCGCCAGCAGCCAAAGGACTAGCATCGGGGATACGCAGTATTTT
>.|TRBV10-3|14|few|TRBJ2-7
CAISDSTSSDEQYF
TGTGCCATCAGTGACTCTACTAGTAGCGACGAGCAGTACTTC
>TRBD2|TRBV12-3/TRBV12-4|15|.|TRBJ2-7
CASSYIGAGEHEQYF
TGTGCCAGCAGTTACATTGGAGCGGGAGAACACGAGCAGTACTTC
>TRBD2|TRBV7-2|14|few|TRBJ2-5
CASSPLAGQVTQYF
TGTGCCAGCAGCCCTCTAGCGGGTCAGGTGACCCAGTACTTC
>.|TRBV12-3/TRBV12-4|13|few|TRBJ1-1
CASMYTGGTEAFF
TGTGCCAGCATGTATACCGGGGGCACTGAAGCTTTCTTT
>.|TRBV7-2|15|.|TRBJ1-1
CASSKFGTPNTEAFF
TGTGCCAGCAGCAAATTTGGGACTCCGAACACTGAAGCTTTCTTT
>.|TRBV6-5|15|few|TRBJ1-4
CASSLASGLTEKLFF
TGTGCCAGCAGTTTAGCGTCGGGACTGACGGAAAAACTGTTTTTT
>.|TRBV3-1|12|few|TRBJ2-3
CASRLLTDTQYF
TGTGCCAGCAGGCTCCTTACAGATACGCAGTATTTT
>TRBD2|TRBV7-9|12|.|TRBJ2-3
CATSGGEDTQYF
TGTGCCACTAGCGGGGGGGAAGATACGCAGTATTTT
>.|TRBV20-1|13|few|TRBJ1-5
CSAPGSYNQPQHF
TGCAGTGCCCCGGGGTCGTACAATCAGCCCCAGCATTTT
>.|TRBV6-2/TRBV6-3|20|few|TRBJ2-3
CASSYSSLRQGGVGTDTQYF
TGTGCCAGCAGTTACTCCTCTCTCCGACAGGGAGGGGTAGGCACAGATACGCAGTATTTT
>.|TRBV9|14|few|TRBJ2-1
CASSGGTAGNEQFF
TGTGCCAGCAGCGGGGGGACAGCGGGGAATGAGCAGTTCTTC
>.|TRBV20-1|13|.|TRBJ1-6
CSARETNNSPLHF
TGCAGTGCTAGAGAGACGAATAATTCACCCCTCCACTTT
>.|TRBV12-3/TRBV12-4|15|.|TRBJ2-3
CASSYRALLTDTQYF
TGTGCCAGCAGTTACCGGGCCTTGTTAACAGATACGCAGTATTTT
>.|TRBV29-1|11|.|TRBJ2-7
CSVGFSYEQYF
TGCAGCGTTGGTTTCTCCTACGAGCAGTACTTC
>TRBD2|TRBV20-1|15|once|TRBJ2-1
CSAIGREGLYNEQFF
TGCAGTGCTATTGGGCGGGAGGGCCTCTACAATGAGCAGTTCTTC
>.|TRBV6-5|12|few|TRBJ1-2
CASSYGGGGYTF
TGTGCCAGCAGTTACGGCGGCGGTGGCTACACCTTC
>TRBD2|TRBV10-3|13|.|TRBJ2-7
CAISVGGGYEQYF
TGTGCCATCAGCGTGGGGGGGGGCTACGAGCAGTACTTC
>.|TRBV20-1|13|.|TRBJ2-5
CSALRANLETQYF
TGCAGTGCTCTCCGGGCGAATCTGGAGACCCAGTACTTC
>.|TRBV12-3/TRBV12-4|16|.|TRBJ2-7
CASSLMGPQSSYEQYF
TGTGCCAGCAGTTTGATGGGGCCGCAGAGCTCCTACGAGCAGTACTTC
>.|TRBV7-3|13|few|TRBJ2-1
CASSLLQYNEQFF
TGTGCCAGCAGCTTACTCCAGTACAATGAGCAGTTCTTC
>.|TRBV12-3/TRBV12-4|16|many|TRBJ1-1
CASSLLLSNIGVGAFF
TGTGCCAGCAGTCTCCTATTGTCTAATATTGGGGTAGGAGCTTTCTTT
>.|TRBV7-2|13|many|TRBJ2-7
CASSLWSSYEQYF
TGTGCCAGCAGCTTATGGAGCAGCTACGAGCAGTACTTC
>TRBD2|TRBV5-1|15|.|TRBJ2-1
CASTPYGGSYNEQFF
TGCGCCAGCACCCCCTACGGGGGGTCCTACAATGAGCAGTTCTTC
>TRBD2|TRBV7-2|15|.|TRBJ2-7
CASSSRPGLGNEQYF
TGTGCCAGCAGCTCCCGGCCGGGACTAGGGAACGAGCAGTACTTC
>.|TRBV6-1|15|few|TRBJ2-7
CASRSYGQTTYEQYF
TGTGCCAGCAGGTCCTATGGACAGACCACCTACGAGCAGTACTTC
>.|TRBV11-2|15|.|TRBJ2-4
CASSRDGGAKNIQYF
TGTGCCAGCAGCCGAGACGGGGGAGCCAAAAACATTCAGTACTTC
>.|TRBV7-3|11|.|TRBJ2-1
CASSSGTLQFF
TGTGCCAGCAGCTCCGGGACGCTGCAGTTCTTC
>.|TRBV29-1|12|few|TRBJ1-4
CSVGGTNEKLFF
TGCAGCGTTGGAGGTACTAATGAAAAACTGTTTTTT
>.|TRBV12-3/TRBV12-4|15|many|TRBJ1-1
CASRGGRIRNTEAFF
TGTGCCAGCAGGGGCGGTCGGATAAGGAACACTGAAGCTTTCTTT
>.|TRBV7-2|13|few|TRBJ1-1
CASSLRREAEAFF
TGTGCCAGCAGCTTACGCAGGGAGGCTGAAGCTTTCTTT
>.|TRBV12-3/TRBV12-4|14|.|TRBJ2-2
CASSLSPDTGELFF
TGTGCCAGCAGTTTATCGCCCGACACCGGGGAGCTGTTTTTT
>.|TRBV5-1|14|few|TRBJ2-7
CASSFEGGNYEQYF
TGCGCCAGCAGCTTCGAGGGGGGGAATTACGAGCAGTACTTC
>.|TRBV5-6|15|few|TRBJ2-2
CASSFWLGATGELFF
TGTGCCAGCAGCTTCTGGTTAGGGGCGACCGGGGAGCTGTTTTTT